Listed here are 5 T cell receptor beta chains from one sample, sequenced in a study of blood T cell repertoires in COVID-19. Clones were sequenced by immunoSEQ multiplex PCR, and TCRdb holds only the in-frame ones, with some missing. Of about 230,000 clones in the sample, about 90% are singletons; the top ten hold less than 3.5%. Material for sequencing was peripheral blood. These receptors originate from a man between 25 and 39 years old with COVID-19, enrolled during active disease.

The genes are TRBV3-1 (or the pseudogene TRBV3-2) and TRBJ2-1; maybe TRBD2 (6 bases). Trimming shortened V by 5 bases and J by 8 bases, and 16 bases separated the two germline ends. Looked up from germline, CDR1 is LGHDT and CDR2 is YNNKEL (reference sequence). The CDR3 has 14 residues. CDR3 protein: CASSTPLASHEQFF. Written as DNA, the CDR3 is TGTGCCAGCAGCACGCCGCTAGCGTCCCATGAGCAGTTCTTC.

V is TRBV5-1 and J is TRBJ1-2; D remains ambiguous. Germline V CDR1 and CDR2: SGHRS, YFSETQ. V was shortened by 2 bases and J by 2 bases, with 10 bases between the two germline ends. CDR3 length: 14 amino acids. As DNA, the CDR3 is TGCGCCAGCAGCTTTTTGTCCCTCAACTATGGCTACACCTTC. Translated, it gives CASSFLSLNYGYTF.

This chain connects TRBV7-2 to TRBJ1-1; 8 positions match TRBD1. Trimming took 4 bases from V and 3 from J; bases not matched to a gene: 4. The CDR3 totals 14 residues. CDR1 and CDR2 from the germline V gene are SGHTA and FQGNSA. CDR3 nucleotides: TGTGCCAGCAGCTCAGGACAGGGATACACTGAAGCTTTCTTT. This translates into CASSSGQGYTEAFF.

This clone was observed many times. This chain's CDR3 is CSVGEMGQPQHF. The CDR3 coding sequence is TGCAGCGTTGGGGAGATGGGTCAGCCCCAGCATTTT. The chain carries TRBV29-1 and TRBJ1-5; unclear D gene. CDR3 size: 12 residues. V was trimmed by 4 bases and J by 6 bases, leaving 10 bases between them. Germline-derived CDR1 and CDR2 are SQVTM and ANQGSEA.

The J gene is TRBJ1-1, the V gene TRBV6-2 or TRBV6-3; D uncertain. Deletions cut 0 bases from V and 2 bases from J, with 4 bases between. The germline CDR1 and CDR2 sequences are MNHEY and SVGEGT. This CDR3 has 13 residues. The CDR3 nucleotides read TGTGCCAGCAGTTACTCGTATAACACTGAAGCTTTCTTT. Its protein product is CASSYSYNTEAFF.